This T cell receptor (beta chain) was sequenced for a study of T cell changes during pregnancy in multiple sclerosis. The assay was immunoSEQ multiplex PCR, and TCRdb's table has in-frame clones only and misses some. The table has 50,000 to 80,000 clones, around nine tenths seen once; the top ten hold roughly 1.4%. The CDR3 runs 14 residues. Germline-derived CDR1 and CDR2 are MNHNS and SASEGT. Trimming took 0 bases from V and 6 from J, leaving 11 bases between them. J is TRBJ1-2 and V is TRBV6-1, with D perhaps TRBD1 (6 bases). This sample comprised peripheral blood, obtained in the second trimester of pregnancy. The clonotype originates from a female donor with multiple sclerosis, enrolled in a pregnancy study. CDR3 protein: CASSEASRGDGYTF. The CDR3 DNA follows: TGTGCCAGCAGTGAAGCATCCAGGGGAGATGGCTACACCTTC.